Following are 5 T cell receptor beta chains from one sample sequenced in a study of cytomegalovirus exposure and HLA in healthy donors. The PCR was carried out with 60 Vbeta primers and 13 Jbeta primers. Clones were read by immunoSEQ multiplex PCR, and TCRdb kept only the in-frame ones, dropping some. This table holds 150,000 to 200,000 clones, approximately 80% found once. Material for sequencing was PBMCs. These receptors came from a man aged 50 or older in good health and CMV-seropositive.

V usage is TRBV27 and J usage is TRBJ2-1, with 14 bases matching TRBD2. The V gene's germline CDR1 is MNHEY and CDR2 SMNVEV (reference sequence). J was trimmed by 0 bases and V by 5 bases; bases with no gene match: 12. This CDR3 comprises 20 residues. The CDR3 is CASSRGGLAGAKSSYNEQFF. The CDR3 DNA sequence: TGTGCCAGCAGTCGGGGGGGACTAGCGGGGGCCAAGAGCTCCTACAATGAGCAGTTCTTC.

The chain employs TRBV7-9 and TRBJ2-3; the D gene is possibly TRBD2 (5 bases). This CDR3 is 13 amino acids long. V dropped 7 bases and J dropped 4 bases, with 12 bases sitting between them. The germline gives CDR1 SEHNR, CDR2 FQNEAQ (reference sequence). The CDR3 region has the DNA TGTGCCAGCACCTTTAGCGAGTCAGATACGCAGTATTTT. Translating it yields CASTFSESDTQYF.

V gene TRBV10-3 combines with J gene TRBJ2-5; D gene ambiguous. The CDR3 has 14 amino acids. CDR1 ENHRY and CDR2 SYGVKD come from the germline V gene. The V gene lost 5 bases and the J gene lost 5 bases, with 15 bases spanning the gap. The CDR3, as DNA: TGTGCCATCAGTACAAACAGTGGTGGGGAGACCCAGTACTTC. This encodes CAISTNSGGETQYF.

This clone was counted a single time. V usage is TRBV7-3 and J usage is TRBJ2-7; 7 bases map to TRBD1. CDR1 SGHTA and CDR2 FQGTGA come from the germline V gene. The CDR3 covers 14 residues. Trimming removed 5 bases from V and 0 bases from J; junction bases left unmatched: 4. The CDR3 DNA reads TGTGCCAGCAGCAAGACAGGGAACTCCTACGAGCAGTACTTC. Translating it yields CASSKTGNSYEQYF. The full variable domain, rest sourced from reference TRBV7-3 and TRBJ2-7, is GAGVSQTPSNKVTEKGKYVELRCDPISGHTALYWYRQSLGQGPEFLIYFQGTGAADDSGLPNDRFFAVRPEGSVSTLKIQRTERGDSAVYLCASSKTGNSYEQYFGPGTRLTVT.

The chain recombines TRBV29-1 with TRBJ1-2; weak D call: TRBD1 (5 bases). Germline V gives CDR1 SQVTM, CDR2 ANQGSEA. V dropped 4 bases and J dropped 6 bases, with 9 bases sitting between them. The CDR3 totals 11 residues. This CDR3 is CSVAPGNGYTF. The DNA of the CDR3 is TGCAGCGTTGCCCCAGGGAATGGCTACACCTTC.